This T cell receptor (beta chain) was found in a study of T cells after yellow fever vaccination. TCRdb fed the 5' RACE reads into MiXCR, producing one record per CDR3 protein. The sample has a few hundred thousand distinct CDR3 sequences, approximately 13% seen once. From germline, CDR1 is DFQATT and CDR2 SNEGSKA (reference sequence). The ends lost 5 bases at V and 1 base at J; junction bases unmatched: 10. CDR3 length: 17 amino acids. This clonotype was seen a handful of times. The receptor's source is a man younger than 40 who received the YFV17D yellow fever vaccine. V is TRBV20-1 and J is TRBJ2-1; 11 nucleotides align to TRBD2. The sample was CD4+ T cells sorted from PBMCs, taken 45 days after the yellow fever booster vaccination. The CDR3 loop is CSAVTSGKVYSYNEQFF. Here the CDR3 DNA reads TGCAGTGCTGTGACTAGCGGGAAGGTCTATTCCTACAATGAGCAGTTCTTC.